Here is one T cell receptor (beta chain) with its context. This may be a read error, as it is one base from a much larger clone. There were TCR beta CDR3 regions amplified from RNA transcripts. First-round RT-PCR of the TCR CDR3 relied on the HTBI primer set. MiXCR, applied by TCRdb to the multiplex PCR reads, yields one record per CDR3 protein. This sample has about 300,000 distinct CDR3 sequences, with about 13% found just once. Losses at the gene ends were 2 bases for V and 4 bases for J; bases not matched to a gene: 4. Germline CDR1 is MDHEN and CDR2 is SYDVKM. The CDR3 extends over 14 amino acids. This sample is part of a study of T cells in Graves' hyperthyroidism and ophthalmopathy.

The sequenced sample was blood. This sequence joins TRBV28 and TRBJ1-1, with 7 bases lining up with TRBD1. This clonotype was sampled from a woman aged 40 to 50 with Graves' hyperthyroidism. CDR3 residues: CASSLPHRGTEAFF. The CDR3 bases are TGTGCCAGCAGTTTACCCCACAGGGGCACTGAAGCTTTCTTT.